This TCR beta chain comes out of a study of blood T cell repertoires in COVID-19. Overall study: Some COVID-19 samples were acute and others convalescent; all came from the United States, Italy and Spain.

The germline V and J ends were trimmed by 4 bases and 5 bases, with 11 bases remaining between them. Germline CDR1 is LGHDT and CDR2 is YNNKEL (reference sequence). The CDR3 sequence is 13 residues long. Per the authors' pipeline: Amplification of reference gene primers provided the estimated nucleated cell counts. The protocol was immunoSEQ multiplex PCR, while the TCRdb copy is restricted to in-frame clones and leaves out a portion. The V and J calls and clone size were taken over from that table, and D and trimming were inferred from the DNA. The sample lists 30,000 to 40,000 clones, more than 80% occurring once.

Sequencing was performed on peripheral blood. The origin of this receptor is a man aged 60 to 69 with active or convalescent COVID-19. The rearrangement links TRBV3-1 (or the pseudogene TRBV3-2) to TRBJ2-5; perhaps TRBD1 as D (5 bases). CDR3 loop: CASSPTVGETQYF. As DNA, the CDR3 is TGTGCCAGCAGCCCGACAGTGGGCGAGACCCAGTACTTC.